Below are 30 T cell receptor beta chains sequenced from a single sample in a study of blood T cell repertoires in COVID-19. The method was immunoSEQ multiplex PCR; TCRdb's version includes in-frame clones alone and lacks a portion of them. The table includes hundreds of thousands of clones, roughly nine tenths detected once. The specimen sequenced was PBMCs or T cells enriched from blood (not recorded which). The receptors were sampled from an older woman who had recovered from COVID-19.

This clone appeared a single time. The CDR3 here is CASSGSGQGISPLHF. In DNA form, the CDR3 reads TGTGCCAGCAGCGGTAGTGGGCAGGGGATATCACCCCTCCACTTT. This sequence joins TRBV7-2 and TRBJ1-6; a weak D match, TRBD1 (6 bases). From germline, CDR1 is SGHTA and CDR2 FQGNSA. The CDR3 runs 15 residues. V lost 5 bases and J 10 bases, leaving 18 bases between the germline ends.

The chain carries TRBV5-1 and TRBJ2-7; possible D gene TRBD2, 7 bases. Germline loops: CDR1 SGHRS, CDR2 YFSETQ. V was trimmed by 4 bases and J by 5 bases, leaving 16 bases between them. The CDR3 sequence is 14 residues long. The CDR3 DNA is TGCGCCAGCAGCCCGAGGGGGGGCCCGGACGAGCAGTACGTC. It is translated as CASSPRGGPDEQYV.

The V and J genes are TRBV7-9 and TRBJ1-6, with 8 positions matching TRBD1. This CDR3 spans 14 amino acids. V was pared by 5 bases and J by 9 bases, with 6 bases of the junction left unmatched. Per the germline V gene, CDR1 is SEHNR and CDR2 is FQNEAQ (reference sequence). The CDR3 DNA reads TGTGCCAGCAGCACCGGACAGGGAGGTTCACCCCTCCACTTT. Translating it yields CASSTGQGGSPLHF.

This clone was observed a handful of times. This chain joins TRBV2 and TRBJ1-4; no firm D call. This CDR3 spans 15 amino acids. Trimming took 7 bases from V and 2 from J, leaving 14 bases between them. The V gene's germline CDR1 is SNHLY and CDR2 FYNNEI. The DNA of the CDR3 is TGTGCCAGCACCCCCAGCGGCAGTACTAATGAAAAACTGTTTTTT. Translation: CASTPSGSTNEKLFF.

The J gene is TRBJ2-3, the V gene TRBV27; D not resolved. The germline V gene has CDR1 MNHEY and CDR2 SMNVEV (reference sequence). This CDR3 spans 13 amino acids. V shed 3 bases and J shed 3 bases, with 7 bases lying between them. DNA of the CDR3: TGTGCCAGCAGTTTCTTCCGGACAGATACGCAGTATTTT. It is translated as CASSFFRTDTQYF.

The rearrangement joins TRBV12-3 or TRBV12-4 to TRBJ1-4; D gene unclear. The CDR3 is 13 amino acids. V shed 2 bases and J shed 7 bases, with 8 bases lying between them. The CDR3 reads CASSLSVLEKLFF. The CDR3 bases are TGTGCCAGCAGTTTATCAGTTCTTGAAAAACTGTTTTTT.

As DNA, the CDR3 is TGCGCCAGCAGCCTCCCTGGGACAGGGGGAAGTTACGAGCAGTACTTC. Translating it yields CASSLPGTGGSYEQYF. This chain links TRBV5-1 with TRBJ2-7; 11 bases match TRBD1. CDR1 is SGHRS, CDR2 YFSETQ, per germline. Trimming at V came to 4 bases and at J to 4 bases, leaving 10 bases not matched to a gene. The CDR3 runs 16 residues.

The V call is TRBV19, the J call TRBJ1-5; D gene unclear. Germline assignment: CDR1 LNHDA and CDR2 SQIVND (reference sequence). Trimming stripped 5 bases from V and 0 bases from J, with 5 bases between. CDR3 length: 13 residues. The CDR3 reads CASSQVSNQPQHF. As DNA, the CDR3 is TGTGCCAGTAGTCAGGTTAGCAATCAGCCCCAGCATTTT.

The gene calls are TRBV3-1 (or the pseudogene TRBV3-2) and TRBJ2-5; 9 positions agree with TRBD1. The germline gives CDR1 LGHDT, CDR2 YNNKEL (reference sequence). V gave up 1 base and J gave up 7 bases; unmatched junction bases: 4. This CDR3 comprises 14 residues. The CDR3 region is CASSQGTGARTQYF. The CDR3 nucleotides are TGTGCCAGCAGCCAAGGGACAGGGGCGAGGACCCAGTACTTC.

The chain couples TRBV19 to TRBJ1-1; the D gene is possibly TRBD1 (6 bases). Trimming left V 10 bases short and J 3 bases short, with 21 bases between. CDR3 length: 15 residues. Germline lookup yields CDR1 LNHDA and CDR2 SQIVND (reference sequence). The CDR3, as DNA: TGTGCCACTAGAAGGGGGGGTTTGAGGGACACTGAAGCTTTCTTT. It specifies CATRRGGLRDTEAFF.

The genes are TRBV9 and TRBJ1-3; a possible D gene is TRBD1 (5 bases). Germline V gene sequence: CDR1 SGDLS, CDR2 YYNGEE. The CDR3 extends over 14 amino acids. V gave up 3 bases and J gave up 7 bases, with 14 bases separating them. The CDR3 coding sequence is TGTGCCAGCAGCGGGACAATCGCGGGGAACACCATATATTTT. This gives the protein CASSGTIAGNTIYF.

The rearrangement links TRBV5-1 to TRBJ1-6; weak D call: TRBD1 (6 bases). V dropped 0 bases and J dropped 9 bases, with 13 bases sitting between them. CDR1 and CDR2 (germline): SGHRS, YFSETQ. The CDR3 spans 15 residues. The DNA for the CDR3 is TGCGCCAGCAGCTTGGAGGCAGGGGCAGGTTCACCCCTCCACTTT. This gives the protein CASSLEAGAGSPLHF.

The gene calls are TRBV2 and TRBJ1-2; D is possibly TRBD1 (5 bases). Germline V gene data show CDR1 as SNHLY and CDR2 as FYNNEI. Trimming cost V 4 bases and J 4 bases, with 13 bases left between them. The CDR3 covers 14 residues. CDR3 loop: CASSVATATYGYTF. The CDR3 DNA sequence: TGTGCCAGCAGTGTCGCGACAGCTACCTATGGCTACACCTTC.

The J gene is TRBJ2-1, the V gene TRBV18; 12 nucleotides line up with TRBD2. From germline, CDR1 is KGHSH and CDR2 LQKENI. V gave up 4 bases and J gave up 1 base; unmatched junction bases: 2. The CDR3 has 16 residues. CDR3 nucleotides: TGTGCCAGCTCACTGACTAGCGGGGGATCCTACAATGAGCAGTTCTTC. It specifies CASSLTSGGSYNEQFF.

The V gene is TRBV15, the J gene TRBJ2-4; a possible D gene is TRBD2 (6 bases). The V end was cut by 1 base, the J end by 7 bases, with 17 bases between. This CDR3 is 16 amino acids long. From germline, CDR1 is LNHNV and CDR2 YYDKDF (reference sequence). The CDR3 DNA follows: TGTGCCACCAGCAGAGCCTTCAGGGACTCAGAGAACATTCAGTACTTC. The encoded protein is CATSRAFRDSENIQYF.

This chain connects TRBV30 to TRBJ1-3, with D tentatively TRBD1 (6 bases). Germline CDR1 is GTSNPN and CDR2 is SVGIG (reference sequence). Trimming removed 1 base at V and 7 bases at J, with 8 bases between. CDR3 size: 12 residues. CDR3: CAWSGQGNTIYF. Written as DNA, the CDR3 is TGTGCCTGGAGTGGGCAGGGGAACACCATATATTTT.

The V and J genes are TRBV19 and TRBJ2-5; D gene unclear. Germline CDR1 and CDR2: LNHDA and SQIVND (reference sequence). The germline V and J ends were trimmed by 3 bases and 4 bases, with 9 bases remaining between them. This CDR3 has 13 amino acids. CDR3 residues: CASSIYRGETQYF. The CDR3 nucleotides are TGTGCCAGTAGTATCTATCGAGGAGAGACCCAGTACTTC.

This clone was observed once. The chain is built from TRBV19 and TRBJ1-5; D is perhaps TRBD1 (6 bases). There are 16 residues in the CDR3. CDR1 LNHDA and CDR2 SQIVND come from the germline V gene (reference sequence). Trimming took 4 bases from V and 0 from J, leaving 13 bases between them. The CDR3 sequence is CASSRRQDDSNQPQHF. The CDR3 bases are TGTGCCAGTAGTAGAAGACAGGACGATAGCAATCAGCCCCAGCATTTT.

The chain is built from TRBV5-1 and TRBJ2-7; unclear D gene. Trimming pared 0 bases from V and 3 bases from J, leaving 16 bases between. Germline CDR1 and CDR2: SGHRS and YFSETQ. The CDR3 runs to 16 residues. The CDR3 region is CASSLEAASSVYEQYF. In DNA form, the CDR3 reads TGCGCCAGCAGCTTGGAGGCAGCTTCGAGCGTCTACGAGCAGTACTTC.

The gene calls are TRBV30 and TRBJ2-7; 9 positions agree with TRBD2. V shed 2 bases, J shed 7 bases, and the junction held 6 bases outside the gene matches. The germline V gene encodes CDR1 GTSNPN and CDR2 SVGIG (reference sequence). There are 13 residues in the CDR3. This chain's CDR3 is CAWSYPRGGEQYF. The CDR3 bases are TGTGCCTGGAGTTACCCGCGGGGGGGGGAGCAGTACTTC.

The V gene is TRBV13, the J gene TRBJ2-7; weak D call: TRBD2 (6 bases). The V and J ends lost 6 bases and 5 bases respectively, with 14 bases between them. Germline CDR1 PRHDT, CDR2 FYEKMQ (reference sequence). CDR3 length equals 13 residues. In nucleotides, the CDR3 is TGTGCCAGCAGTAACTCGCGGGGCCACGAGCAGTACTTC. Encoded protein: CASSNSRGHEQYF. The full variable domain, in which reference TRBV13 and TRBJ2-7 provide the parts outside the CDR3, is AAGVIQSPRHLIKEKRETATLKCYPIPRHDTVYWYQQGPGQDPQFLISFYEKMQSDKGSIPDRFSAQQFSDYHSELNMSSLELGDSALYFCASSNSRGHEQYFGPGTRLTVT.

The chain carries TRBV10-3 and TRBJ2-3, with TRBD2 matching 7 bases. Germline V gene data show CDR1 as ENHRY and CDR2 as SYGVKD. CDR3 length equals 15 residues. V was clipped by 8 bases and J by 2 bases; unmatched bases: 10. In DNA, the CDR3 is TGTGCCATCGCTCGGGACTACGAACCCACAGATACGCAGTATTTT. Its translation: CAIARDYEPTDTQYF.

CDR3 amino acids: CASRATGAQWWEKLFF. The CDR3 DNA sequence: TGCGCCAGCAGGGCTACAGGGGCGCAGTGGTGGGAAAAACTGTTTTTT. The chain joins TRBV10-1 to TRBJ1-4; 7 bases align to TRBD1. The CDR3 covers 16 residues. CDR1 is WNHNN and CDR2 is SYGVQD in the germline V gene (reference sequence). V shed 6 bases and J 8 bases; nucleotides not matched to a gene: 15.

The chain links TRBV20-1 to TRBJ2-1; D is undetermined. Germline V CDR1 and CDR2: DFQATT, SNEGSKA (reference sequence). Trimming shortened V by 6 bases and J by 6 bases, and 6 bases separated the two germline ends. The CDR3 extends over 10 amino acids. The CDR3 here is CSAYSNEQFF. CDR3 DNA: TGCAGTGCATATAGCAATGAGCAGTTCTTC.

The chain joins TRBV6-5 to TRBJ1-2; TRBD1 matches at 8 bases. Germline-derived CDR1 and CDR2 are MNHEY and SVGAGI. The J segment lost 3 bases and the V segment lost 6 bases, leaving 6 bases of the junction unmatched. The CDR3 runs 14 residues. The CDR3 DNA reads TGTGCCAGCAGACCCGGGACAGGAGACTATGGCTACACCTTC. Amino acid sequence: CASRPGTGDYGYTF.

Only a few counts were recorded for this clone. The DNA for the CDR3 is TGTGCCAGCAGCCTACAGGGTTGGTCTGGGGCCAACGTCCTGACTTTC. Translation: CASSLQGWSGANVLTF. The V call is TRBV3-1 (or the pseudogene TRBV3-2), the J call TRBJ2-6; the D gene is possibly TRBD1 (6 bases). Per the germline V gene, CDR1 is LGHDT and CDR2 is YNNKEL (reference sequence). The CDR3 extends over 16 amino acids. V gave up 4 bases and J gave up 1 base, with 11 bases separating them.

The CDR3 nucleotides read TGTGCCAGCAGCTGGACACTTAATCAGCCCCAGCATTTT. It encodes CASSWTLNQPQHF. V and J are TRBV7-8 and TRBJ1-5; perhaps TRBD1 as D (5 bases). This CDR3 is 13 amino acids long. Per germline, CDR1 SGHVS and CDR2 FQNEAQ. Between the trimmed V and J ends, which lost 4 bases and 4 bases, there was a span of 8 bases.

Only a few counts were recorded for this clone. The chain employs TRBV5-6 and TRBJ1-6, with TRBD1 matching over 8 bases. After removal of 0 bases from V and 8 bases from J, the junction contained 4 bases not matched to a gene. The germline V gene encodes CDR1 SGHDT and CDR2 YYEEEE. The CDR3 sequence is 15 residues long. CDR3 sequence: CASSLEQGGDSPLHF. In nucleotides, the CDR3 is TGTGCCAGCAGCTTGGAACAGGGGGGTGATTCACCCCTCCACTTT.

The chain links TRBV21-1 to TRBJ2-1; TRBD2, the table's D call, was not compared with the DNA. TRBV21-1 constitutes a pseudogene. The CDR3 is 15 residues long. The CDR3 DNA is TGTGCCAGCCAACAAATCCGGGGGTTTCCTAATGAGCAGTTCTTC. This sequence encodes CASQQIRGFPNEQFF.

The chain combines TRBV27 with TRBJ1-6, with 8 bases identical to TRBD1. The CDR3 runs 14 residues. V lost 6 bases and J lost 7; bases outside the gene matches: 5. The germline gives CDR1 MNHEY, CDR2 SMNVEV (reference sequence). CDR3 sequence: CASSLGTGNSPLHF. The CDR3 DNA is TGTGCCAGCAGCCTCGGGACAGGCAATTCACCCCTCCACTTT.